These 23 T cell receptor beta chains were sequenced from one sample in a study of shared clonotypes between healthy human individuals. Method: immunoSEQ multiplex PCR; TCRdb's copy keeps in-frame clones and lacks some. The data show some 2,100,000 clones, about 92% seen once. Naive-designated CD8 cells lacked CD45RO, were positively enriched for CCR7, and omitted terminally differentiated effector memory CD45RA+ cells. Specimen: naive CD8+ T cells from PBMCs. The receptors here all came from a young man in good health. Some clones in this sample may be carry-over from other donors' samples.

V and J are TRBV6-1 and TRBJ2-2, with 7 positions matching TRBD1. J lost 6 bases, V lost 0 bases, and 7 bases had no gene match. Germline values: CDR1 MNHNS, CDR2 SASEGT. CDR3 length: 16 amino acids. CDR3 residues: CASSEARAGGAGELFF. The CDR3 nucleotides are TGTGCCAGCAGTGAAGCGCGGGCAGGGGGAGCCGGGGAGCTGTTTTTT.

As regards this clone: The sample carries other DNA sequences with the same CDR3. The chain recombines TRBV19 with TRBJ1-1; 8 nucleotides match TRBD1. Germline CDR1 reads LNHDA; CDR2 reads SQIVND (reference sequence). Trimming took 1 base from V and 0 from J; bases not matched to a gene: 1. The CDR3 has 15 amino acids. In DNA, the CDR3 is TGTGCCAGTAGTATAGGGACAGGGATGAACACTGAAGCTTTCTTT. It specifies CASSIGTGMNTEAFF.

The V and J genes are TRBV15 and TRBJ2-5, with 7 bases lining up with TRBD1. This CDR3 spans 16 amino acids. Germline V gene data show CDR1 as LNHNV and CDR2 as YYDKDF (reference sequence). The trim removed 1 base at V and 3 bases at J, leaving 8 bases unmatched. CDR3 amino acids: CATSRVTTGTEETQYF. The CDR3 DNA is TGTGCCACCAGCAGAGTTACGACAGGGACCGAAGAGACCCAGTACTTC.

The chain has TRBV5-6 and TRBJ2-3; either TRBD1 or TRBD2 may supply D (5 bases each). Germline V gene lookup returns CDR1 SGHDT and CDR2 YYEEEE. V lost 3 bases, J lost 0 bases, and 14 bases lay in between. The CDR3 length is 16 residues. The CDR3: CASSSRRGASTDTQYF. The CDR3 DNA reads TGTGCCAGCAGCTCCCGTAGAGGGGCGAGCACAGATACGCAGTATTTT.

The gene calls are TRBV10-1 and TRBJ2-7, with D perhaps matching TRBD1 or TRBD2 (6 bases each). Germline CDR1 is WNHNN and CDR2 is SYGVQD (reference sequence). Trimming took off 10 bases at V and 6 bases at J, with 25 bases between the two ends. The CDR3 totals 15 residues. In DNA form, the CDR3 reads TGCGCCACCCGTGAATTGGGTGGAGGGGGAAGCGAGCAGTACTTC. It yields the protein CATRELGGGGSEQYF.

This clone came up a few times. The sample has other DNA sequences that encode this CDR3 too. The DNA for the CDR3 is TGTGCCAGCAGCTCAGGGGGGAACACTGAAGCTTTCTTT. Protein product: CASSSGGNTEAFF. This sequence joins TRBV7-3 and TRBJ1-1, with TRBD1 matching 7 bases. CDR3 length: 13 amino acids. Germline V gene sequence: CDR1 SGHTA, CDR2 FQGTGA. The V gene end was trimmed by 4 bases and the J gene end by 1 base; junction bases not matched to a gene: 0.

The chain carries TRBV2 and TRBJ2-4; TRBD2 matches at 9 bases. The junction had 14 bases not matched to a gene; V was cut back by 7 bases and J by 7 bases. Per germline, CDR1 SNHLY and CDR2 FYNNEI. This CDR3 has 16 amino acids. CDR3 loop: CASNHWASGVGNIQYF. In nucleotides, the CDR3 is TGTGCCAGCAACCATTGGGCTAGCGGGGTGGGGAACATTCAGTACTTC. Full variable domain (missing parts from reference TRBV2 and TRBJ2-4): EPEVTQTPSHQVTQMGQEVILRCVPISNHLYFYWYRQILGQKVEFLVSFYNNEISEKSEIFDDQFSVERPDGSNFTLKIRSTKLEDSAMYFCASNHWASGVGNIQYFGAGTRLSVL.

This chain joins TRBV7-9 and TRBJ2-3; D perhaps matches TRBD2 (5 bases). The CDR3 is 14 residues long. The V gene's germline CDR1 is SEHNR and CDR2 FQNEAQ (reference sequence). V lost 7 bases and J lost 3, with 14 bases in between. CDR3 coding DNA: TGTGCCAGCACCCCTCCAGGACTTACAGATACGCAGTATTTT. Translating it yields CASTPPGLTDTQYF.

The V and J genes are TRBV5-6 and TRBJ2-7; D ambiguous. Germline V gene lookup returns CDR1 SGHDT and CDR2 YYEEEE. V gave up 2 bases and J gave up 4 bases, with 10 bases separating them. This CDR3 has 13 residues. The CDR3 DNA reads as TGTGCCAGCAGCTTCGGCCCTCCTTACGAGCAGTACTTC. It encodes CASSFGPPYEQYF.

The chain is built from TRBV5-1 and TRBJ2-7, with 9 positions matching TRBD1. With V trimmed by 6 bases and J by 5 bases, 12 bases remained unmatched. The CDR3 is made up of 15 amino acids. CDR1 SGHRS and CDR2 YFSETQ come from the germline V gene. CDR3 loop: CASKLWDRVLNEQYF. CDR3 coding DNA: TGCGCCAGCAAGTTATGGGACAGGGTGCTCAACGAGCAGTACTTC.

The rearrangement uses TRBV7-9 and TRBJ2-1; D is unclear. Germline V gene lookup returns CDR1 SEHNR and CDR2 FQNEAQ (reference sequence). V lost 5 bases and J lost 8, with 10 bases in between. This CDR3 has 12 residues. The CDR3 spells CASSLLKDEQFF. Written as DNA, the CDR3 is TGTGCCAGCAGCCTCCTTAAGGATGAGCAGTTCTTC.

This clone has only a few counts. The chain combines TRBV28 with TRBJ2-1, with D unclear. The CDR3 loop spans 11 amino acids. Trimming removed 5 bases from V and 7 bases from J, with 6 bases in between. Germline-derived CDR1 and CDR2 are MDHEN and SYDVKM. This CDR3 reads CASSNPNEQFF. CDR3 DNA: TGTGCCAGCAGTAACCCAAATGAGCAGTTCTTC. The complete variable domain, with remaining parts taken from reference TRBV28 and TRBJ2-1, reads DVKVTQSSRYLVKRTGEKVFLECVQDMDHENMFWYRQDPGLGLRLIYFSYDVKMKEKGDIPEGYSVSREKKERFSLILESASTNQTSMYLCASSNPNEQFFGPGTRLTVL.

This chain connects TRBV4-3 to TRBJ1-2, with 9 bases fitting TRBD1. With 4 bases clipped from V and 5 bases from J, the junction kept 11 bases outside the gene matches. Germline values: CDR1 LGHNA, CDR2 YSLEER. CDR3 size: 16 residues. The CDR3 nucleotides are TGCGCCAGCAGCCCTAGGACAGGGGCGCCGTTATATGGCTACACCTTC. Translating gives CASSPRTGAPLYGYTF.

With respect to this clone: This specimen includes other DNA sequences encoding the same CDR3. The CDR3 region is CASSLGLASTDTQYF. CDR3 nucleotides: TGTGCCAGCAGCTTGGGGCTAGCAAGTACAGATACGCAGTATTTT. This chain joins TRBV5-4 and TRBJ2-3; weak D call: TRBD2 (5 bases). The CDR3 contains 15 residues. Germline CDR1 SGHNT, CDR2 YYREEE (reference sequence). With 0 bases removed from V and 3 bases from J, the gap between germline ends came to 11 bases.

This rearrangement joins TRBV28 to TRBJ2-2; unclear D gene. The germline V gene encodes CDR1 MDHEN and CDR2 SYDVKM. The CDR3 is 15 amino acids. V was cut by 7 bases and J by 6 bases, with 18 bases left in between. The CDR3 here is CASTSFGDASGELFF. The CDR3 DNA sequence: TGTGCCAGCACCTCATTTGGGGATGCCTCCGGGGAGCTGTTTTTT.

This clone was picked up a small number of times. The chain carries TRBV7-9 and TRBJ1-2; TRBD1 matches 7 bases. With 5 bases clipped from V and 5 bases from J, the junction kept 14 bases outside the gene matches. From germline, CDR1 is SEHNR and CDR2 FQNEAQ (reference sequence). CDR3 length: 16 residues. CDR3 protein: CASSPPGQTLRYGYTF. The DNA of the CDR3 is TGTGCCAGCAGCCCACCGGGACAGACCTTACGGTATGGCTACACCTTC.

The sample holds one count of this clone. Other DNA sequences of this sample code for an identical CDR3. The chain joins TRBV7-3 to TRBJ2-1; TRBD2 matches at 9 bases. Germline CDR1 and CDR2: SGHTA and FQGTGA. The CDR3 has 16 amino acids. V lost 2 bases and J lost 3; bases outside the gene matches: 5. Here the CDR3 DNA reads TGTGCCAGCAGCTTAGGGCTAGCGGGAAGCTACAATGAGCAGTTCTTC. It is translated as CASSLGLAGSYNEQFF.

V gene TRBV27 combines with J gene TRBJ2-7; D perhaps matches TRBD2 (6 bases). Germline CDR1 is MNHEY and CDR2 is SMNVEV (reference sequence). The CDR3 covers 15 residues. Trimming took 10 bases from V and 0 from J, leaving 19 bases between them. The CDR3 DNA sequence: TGTGCCACCGGGCTACCGGCGGGGTTCTCCTACGAGCAGTACTTC. Its translation is CATGLPAGFSYEQYF.

A note on this clone: Other nucleotide sequences in the sample specify the same CDR3. CDR3 sequence reads: CASSVSGNEQFF. The CDR3 DNA reads TGTGCCAGCAGCGTATCCGGGAATGAGCAGTTCTTC. This sequence joins TRBV9 and TRBJ2-1; no firm D call. Per germline, CDR1 SGDLS and CDR2 YYNGEE. Trimming took 1 base from V and 7 from J, leaving 6 bases between them. The CDR3 loop spans 12 amino acids. The entire variable domain, with the rest obtained from reference TRBV9 and TRBJ2-1, is as follows: DSGVTQTPKHLITATGQRVTLRCSPRSGDLSVYWYQQSLDQGLQFLIQYYNGEERAKGNILERFSAQQFPDLHSELNLSSLELGDSALYFCASSVSGNEQFFGPGTRLTVL.

The chain is built from TRBV27 and TRBJ2-7; either TRBD1 or TRBD2 may fit D (5 bases each). This CDR3 has 15 amino acids. Germline CDR1 reads MNHEY; CDR2 reads SMNVEV (reference sequence). Trimming pared 5 bases from V and 1 base from J, leaving 15 bases between. CDR3 amino acids: CASSASLGGSYEQYF. CDR3 DNA: TGTGCCAGCAGTGCCTCCCTTGGGGGTTCCTACGAGCAGTACTTC.

V and J are TRBV10-3 and TRBJ1-2, with D perhaps matching TRBD1 (6 bases). Deletions cut 7 bases from V and 0 bases from J, with 18 bases between. Germline V gene data show CDR1 as ENHRY and CDR2 as SYGVKD. This CDR3 comprises 16 residues. The DNA of the CDR3 is TGTGCCATCACCCAGGACAGAATTGAAGCTAACTATGGCTACACCTTC. Translated, it gives CAITQDRIEANYGYTF.

J is TRBJ2-7 and V is TRBV28; TRBD2 matches 10 bases. Germline assignment: CDR1 MDHEN and CDR2 SYDVKM. The J segment lost 2 bases and the V segment lost 3 bases, leaving 13 bases of the junction unmatched. The CDR3 has 18 amino acids. CDR3 in DNA: TGTGCCAGCAGTTTCTCGAGTAGCGGGAGGCAGGGGGCCTACGAGCAGTACTTC. Amino acid sequence: CASSFSSSGRQGAYEQYF. The complete variable domain, with remaining parts taken from reference TRBV28 and TRBJ2-7, reads DVKVTQSSRYLVKRTGEKVFLECVQDMDHENMFWYRQDPGLGLRLIYFSYDVKMKEKGDIPEGYSVSREKKERFSLILESASTNQTSMYLCASSFSSSGRQGAYEQYFGPGTRLTVT.

The chain employs TRBV6-5 and TRBJ1-4, with TRBD1 matching 8 bases. The V gene's germline CDR1 is MNHEY and CDR2 SVGAGI. The J segment lost 8 bases and the V segment lost 6 bases, leaving 8 bases of the junction unmatched. The CDR3 is 14 residues long. The CDR3 DNA is TGTGCCAGCAGCCTCGGACAGGGAGTAGAAAAACTGTTTTTT. Translation: CASSLGQGVEKLFF.